This T cell receptor (beta chain) comes out of a study of T cell responses to AZD1222 COVID-19 vaccine. Points from the study as a whole: White British donors predominated, females outnumbered males, and clonal diversity was possibly underestimated.

As for this clone: Its antigen is still unknown.

The repertoire was sequenced with immunoSEQ multiplex PCR; TCRdb's copy has only in-frame clones and lacks some. The repertoire holds about 120,000 clones, with 87% as singletons. This CDR3 region has 15 residues. Germline CDR1 is SGHAT and CDR2 is FQNNGV. With 5 bases clipped from V and 2 bases from J, the junction kept 3 bases outside the gene matches. This chain links TRBV11-2 with TRBJ2-3, with TRBD2 matching over 11 bases. The receptor's source is an adult who received the AZD1222 COVID-19 vaccine. Material: peripheral blood, obtained 28 days after the second AZD1222 dose. The CDR3 nucleotides are TGTGCCAGCAGCCCTAGCGGGGGGCCCACAGATACGCAGTATTTT. Protein: CASSPSGGPTDTQYF.